One T cell receptor (beta chain) is described in this entry. The antigen remains undetermined. This record comes from a study of cytomegalovirus exposure and HLA in healthy donors. Overall study results and limits: When a later analysis compared HLA-associated TCR beta chains with equally common others, the HLA-associated chains turned out to be more clonally expanded and to have lower generation probabilities. Overall, around 160 TCR beta chains were annotated as cytomegalovirus-associated. With further analysis later on, most CMV-associated TCR beta chains appeared HLA-restricted.

Germline V gives CDR1 SGHDN, CDR2 FVKESK. There are 15 residues in the CDR3. V shed 1 base, J shed 7 bases, and the junction held 5 bases outside the gene matches. The PCR was carried out with 60 Vbeta primers and 13 Jbeta primers. The table came from immunoSEQ multiplex PCR; TCRdb's copy has only in-frame clones and leaves some out. Of more than 90,000 clones listed, 81% are singletons. Sequencing used PBMCs. The chain uses TRBV14 and TRBJ2-7; 12 bases are shared with TRBD1. This clonotype was obtained from a woman between 70 and 85 years old in good health and CMV-seropositive. The CDR3 DNA follows: TGTGCCAGCAGCCAAGCCGGGACAGGGGGCGGTGAGCAGTACTTC. This gives the protein CASSQAGTGGGEQYF.